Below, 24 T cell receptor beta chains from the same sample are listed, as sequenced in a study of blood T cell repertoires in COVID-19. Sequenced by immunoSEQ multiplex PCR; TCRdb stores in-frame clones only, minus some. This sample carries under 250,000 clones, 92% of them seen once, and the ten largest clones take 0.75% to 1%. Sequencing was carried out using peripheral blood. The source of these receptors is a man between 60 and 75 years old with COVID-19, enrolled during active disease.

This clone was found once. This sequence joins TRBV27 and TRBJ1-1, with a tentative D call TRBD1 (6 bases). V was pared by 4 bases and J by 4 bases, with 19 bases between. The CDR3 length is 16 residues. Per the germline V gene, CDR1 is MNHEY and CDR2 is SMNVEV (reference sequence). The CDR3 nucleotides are TGTGCCAGCAGTTCTATCGCCAGGGGTTCCGGCACTGAAGCTTTCTTT. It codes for CASSSIARGSGTEAFF.

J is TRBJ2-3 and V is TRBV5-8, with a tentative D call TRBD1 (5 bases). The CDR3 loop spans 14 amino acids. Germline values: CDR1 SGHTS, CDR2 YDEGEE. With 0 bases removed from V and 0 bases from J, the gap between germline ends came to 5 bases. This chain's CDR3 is CASSLDRSTDTQYF. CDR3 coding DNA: TGTGCCAGCAGCTTGGACAGGAGCACAGATACGCAGTATTTT.

For the CDR3, the DNA is TGCAGTGCAAGCCCTAGTCCGTACTTC. Protein sequence: CSASPSPYF. J is TRBJ2-7 and V is TRBV20-1, with D uncertain. CDR1 and CDR2 (germline): DFQATT, SNEGSKA (reference sequence). The CDR3 has 9 amino acids. V lost 6 bases and J 12 bases, leaving 12 bases between the germline ends.

In DNA, the CDR3 is TGTGCCAGCAGCTTAGGACAGATCACAGATACGCAGTATTTT. Translating gives CASSLGQITDTQYF. The gene calls are TRBV7-2 and TRBJ2-3; tentative D call: TRBD1 (5 bases). This CDR3 spans 14 amino acids. The germline gives CDR1 SGHTA, CDR2 FQGNSA. Trimming pared 1 base from V and 2 bases from J, leaving 7 bases between.

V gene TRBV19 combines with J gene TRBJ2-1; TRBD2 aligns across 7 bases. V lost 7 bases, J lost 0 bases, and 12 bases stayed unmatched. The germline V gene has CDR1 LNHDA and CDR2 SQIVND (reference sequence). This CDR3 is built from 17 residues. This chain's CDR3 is CASIPSTSASSYNEQFF. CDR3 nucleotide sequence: TGTGCCAGTATCCCCTCTACTAGCGCGAGCTCCTACAATGAGCAGTTCTTC.

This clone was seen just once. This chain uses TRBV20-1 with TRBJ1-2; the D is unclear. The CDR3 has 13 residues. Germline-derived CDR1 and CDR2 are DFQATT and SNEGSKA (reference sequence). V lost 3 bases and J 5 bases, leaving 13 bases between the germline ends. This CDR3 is CSASSGLGYGYTF. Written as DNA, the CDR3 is TGCAGTGCTAGTTCAGGCCTTGGGTATGGCTACACCTTC.

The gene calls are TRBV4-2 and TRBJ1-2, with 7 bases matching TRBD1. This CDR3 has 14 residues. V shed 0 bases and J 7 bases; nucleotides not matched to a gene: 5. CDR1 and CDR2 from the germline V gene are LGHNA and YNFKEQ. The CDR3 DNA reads TGTGCCAGCAGCCAAGATACAGGGGCGGGTGGCTACACCTTC. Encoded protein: CASSQDTGAGGYTF.

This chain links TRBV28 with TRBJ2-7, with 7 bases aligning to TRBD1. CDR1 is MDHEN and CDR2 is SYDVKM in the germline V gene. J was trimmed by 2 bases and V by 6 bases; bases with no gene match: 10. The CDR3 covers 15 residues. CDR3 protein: CASRRTGTATYEQYF. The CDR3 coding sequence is TGTGCCAGCAGACGAACCGGGACAGCTACCTACGAGCAGTACTTC. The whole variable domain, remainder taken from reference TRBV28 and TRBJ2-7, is DVKVTQSSRYLVKRTGEKVFLECVQDMDHENMFWYRQDPGLGLRLIYFSYDVKMKEKGDIPEGYSVSREKKERFSLILESASTNQTSMYLCASRRTGTATYEQYFGPGTRLTVT.

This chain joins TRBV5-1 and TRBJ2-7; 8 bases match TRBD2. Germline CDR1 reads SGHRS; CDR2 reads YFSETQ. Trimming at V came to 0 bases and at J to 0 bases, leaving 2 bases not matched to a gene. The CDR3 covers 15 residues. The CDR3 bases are TGCGCCAGCAGCTTGGGCGGGGGGCTCTCCTACGAGCAGTACTTC. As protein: CASSLGGGLSYEQYF.

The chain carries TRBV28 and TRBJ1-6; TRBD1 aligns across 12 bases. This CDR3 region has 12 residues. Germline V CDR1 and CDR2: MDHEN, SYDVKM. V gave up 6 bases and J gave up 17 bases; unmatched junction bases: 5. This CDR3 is CASRSGTGGIHF. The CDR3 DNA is TGTGCCAGCAGGTCCGGGACAGGGGGCATCCACTTT.

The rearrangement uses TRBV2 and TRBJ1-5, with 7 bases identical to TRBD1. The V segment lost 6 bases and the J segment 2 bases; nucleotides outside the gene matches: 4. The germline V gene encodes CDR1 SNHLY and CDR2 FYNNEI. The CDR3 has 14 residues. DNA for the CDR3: TGTGCCAGCAGAGCCGGGACAGGCAATCAGCCCCAGCATTTT. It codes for CASRAGTGNQPQHF.

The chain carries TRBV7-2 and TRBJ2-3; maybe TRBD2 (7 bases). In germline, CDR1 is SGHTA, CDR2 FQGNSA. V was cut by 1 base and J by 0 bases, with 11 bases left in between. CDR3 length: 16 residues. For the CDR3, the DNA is TGTGCCAGCAGCTTAGGGGGGGGGCATAGCACAGATACGCAGTATTTT. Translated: CASSLGGGHSTDTQYF.

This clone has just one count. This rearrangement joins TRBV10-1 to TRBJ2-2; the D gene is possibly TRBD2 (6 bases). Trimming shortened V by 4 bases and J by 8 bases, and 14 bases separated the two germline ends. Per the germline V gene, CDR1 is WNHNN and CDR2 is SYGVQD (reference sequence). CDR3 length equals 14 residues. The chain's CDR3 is CASSVGGPEGELFF. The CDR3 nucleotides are TGCGCCAGCAGTGTCGGGGGTCCGGAGGGGGAGCTGTTTTTT.

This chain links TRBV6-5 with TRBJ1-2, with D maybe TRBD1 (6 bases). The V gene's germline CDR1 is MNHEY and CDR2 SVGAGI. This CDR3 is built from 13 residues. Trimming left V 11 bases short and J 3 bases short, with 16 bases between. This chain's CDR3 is CAGEGQSYYGYTF. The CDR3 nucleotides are TGTGCCGGGGAAGGACAGTCCTACTATGGCTACACCTTC.

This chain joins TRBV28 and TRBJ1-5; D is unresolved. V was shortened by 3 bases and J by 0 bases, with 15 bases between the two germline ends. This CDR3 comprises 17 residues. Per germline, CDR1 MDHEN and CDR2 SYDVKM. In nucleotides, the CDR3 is TGTGCCAGCAGTTTTGGCGCAGGCTATTATAGCAATCAGCCCCAGCATTTT. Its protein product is CASSFGAGYYSNQPQHF.

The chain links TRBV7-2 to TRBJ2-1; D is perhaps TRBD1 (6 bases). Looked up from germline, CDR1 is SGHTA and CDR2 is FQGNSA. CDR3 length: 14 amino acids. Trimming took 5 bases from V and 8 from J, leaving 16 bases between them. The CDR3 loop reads CASSLAGDSDEQFF. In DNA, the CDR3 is TGTGCCAGCAGCCTCGCAGGGGATTCCGATGAGCAGTTCTTC.

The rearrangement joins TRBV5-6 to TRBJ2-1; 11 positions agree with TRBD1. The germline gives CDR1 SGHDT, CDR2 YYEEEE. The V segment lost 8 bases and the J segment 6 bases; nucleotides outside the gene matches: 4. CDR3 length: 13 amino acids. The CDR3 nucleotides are TGTGCCAGTGGACAGGGGGCGGTCAATGAGCAGTTCTTC. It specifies CASGQGAVNEQFF.

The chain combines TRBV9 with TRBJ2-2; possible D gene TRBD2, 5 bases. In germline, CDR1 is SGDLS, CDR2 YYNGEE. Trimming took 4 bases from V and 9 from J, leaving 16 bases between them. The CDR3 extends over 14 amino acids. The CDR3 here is CASSTREMSRELFF. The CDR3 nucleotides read TGTGCCAGCAGCACCCGGGAAATGAGCCGGGAGCTGTTTTTT.

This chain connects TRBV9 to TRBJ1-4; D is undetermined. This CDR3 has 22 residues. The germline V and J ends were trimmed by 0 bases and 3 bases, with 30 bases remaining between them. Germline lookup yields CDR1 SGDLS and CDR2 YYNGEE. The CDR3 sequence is CASSVEPVEAMTTPGANEKLFF. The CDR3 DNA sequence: TGTGCCAGCAGCGTAGAGCCCGTAGAGGCCATGACCACCCCCGGGGCTAATGAAAAACTGTTTTTT.

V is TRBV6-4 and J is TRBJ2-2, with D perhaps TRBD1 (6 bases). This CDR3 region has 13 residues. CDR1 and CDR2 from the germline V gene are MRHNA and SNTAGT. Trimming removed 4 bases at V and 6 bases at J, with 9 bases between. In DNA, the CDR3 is TGTGCCAGCAGTGTGGGGGCGGCCGGGGAGCTGTTTTTT. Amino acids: CASSVGAAGELFF.

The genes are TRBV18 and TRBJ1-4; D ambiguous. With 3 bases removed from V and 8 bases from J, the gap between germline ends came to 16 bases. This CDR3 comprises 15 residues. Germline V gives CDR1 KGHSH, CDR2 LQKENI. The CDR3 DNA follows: TGTGCCAGCTCACCTCAGTCGCCCTCGGGGGAAAAACTGTTTTTT. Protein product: CASSPQSPSGEKLFF.

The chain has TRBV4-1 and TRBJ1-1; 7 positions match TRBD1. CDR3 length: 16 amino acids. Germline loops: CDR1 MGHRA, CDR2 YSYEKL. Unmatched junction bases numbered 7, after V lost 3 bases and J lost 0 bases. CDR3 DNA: TGCGCCAGCAGCCACCGACAGGGCACCCTGAACACTGAAGCTTTCTTT. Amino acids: CASSHRQGTLNTEAFF.

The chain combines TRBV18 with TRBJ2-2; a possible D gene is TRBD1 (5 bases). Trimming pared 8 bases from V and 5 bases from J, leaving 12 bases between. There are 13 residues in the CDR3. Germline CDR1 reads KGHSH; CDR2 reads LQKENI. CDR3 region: CASHPQGTGELFF. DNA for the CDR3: TGTGCCAGCCACCCCCAGGGTACCGGGGAGCTGTTTTTT. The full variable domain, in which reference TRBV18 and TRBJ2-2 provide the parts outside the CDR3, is NAGVMQNPRHLVRRRGQEARLRCSPMKGHSHVYWYRQLPEEGLKFMVYLQKENIIDESGMPKERFSAEFPKEGPSILRIQQVVRGDSAAYFCASHPQGTGELFFGEGSRLTVL.

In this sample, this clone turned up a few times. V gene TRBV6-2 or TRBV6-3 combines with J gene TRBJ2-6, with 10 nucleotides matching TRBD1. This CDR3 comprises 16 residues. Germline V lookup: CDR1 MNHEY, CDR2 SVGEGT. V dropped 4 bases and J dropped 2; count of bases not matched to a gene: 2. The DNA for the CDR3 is TGTGCCAGCAGTTTGACAGGGGGCGCTGGGGCCAACGTCCTGACTTTC. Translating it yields CASSLTGGAGANVLTF.